A selection of T cell receptor beta chains follows, all from one sample in a study of blood T cell repertoires in COVID-19. Assay: immunoSEQ multiplex PCR; the TCRdb copy retains only in-frame clones and omits some. Among roughly 200,000 clones, more than 80% were seen once, and the ten largest hold about 6.3%. The sequencing input was PBMCs or T cells enriched from blood (not recorded which). The origin of the receptors is a man in his forties who had recovered from COVID-19. Both conserved end residues are part of each CDR3.

J gene,V gene,CDR3 protein
TRBJ1-1,TRBV3-1/TRBV3-2,CASSRDRGLPNTEAFF
TRBJ2-3,TRBV29-1,CSVEGGSGTDTQYF
TRBJ2-5,TRBV19,CASSIRETQYF
TRBJ1-1,TRBV2,CASMLGGNTEAFF
TRBJ2-7,TRBV19,CASSITGGTEIPYEQYF
TRBJ2-1,TRBV19,CASSTGGPFGNEQFF
TRBJ2-7,TRBV2,CASRISNLRPYEQYF
TRBJ1-6,TRBV19,CASSGQTYNSPLHF
TRBJ1-3,TRBV28,CASSGALQSSGNTIYF
TRBJ1-2,TRBV12-3/TRBV12-4,CASSLLGGRGYTF
TRBJ2-5,TRBV19,CASSGGTGPRETQYF
TRBJ2-1,TRBV9,CASSVEVRRQNNEQFF
TRBJ1-3,TRBV11-3,CASSLGGTAGNTIYF
TRBJ2-1,TRBV20-1,CSASGTSESYNEQFF
TRBJ2-1,TRBV10-1,CASSGGAYNEQFF
TRBJ2-7,TRBV14,CASSQDLSPGYSYEQYF
TRBJ2-3,TRBV5-4,CASSSSGTDTQYF
TRBJ1-2,TRBV6-5,CASTSGTGPGYTF
TRBJ1-2,TRBV28,CASRRGTGGYGYTF
TRBJ2-5,TRBV10-3,CATSQVVNRETQYF
TRBJ1-6,TRBV19,CASSLDGTANSPLHF
TRBJ2-1,TRBV9,CASSRLAGAIEQFF
TRBJ2-2,TRBV5-4,CASSPTGLGATGELFF
TRBJ2-5,TRBV7-9,CASSSETGALGETQYF
TRBJ1-3,TRBV3-1/TRBV3-2,CASSRSGQGGNTIYF
TRBJ2-1,TRBV5-1,CASSAGTSGRARGDEQFF
TRBJ1-1,TRBV20-1,CSARDYTEAFF
TRBJ2-3,TRBV2,CASSEGQGTDTQYF
TRBJ2-7,TRBV7-9,CASSQSSSEQYF
TRBJ1-5,TRBV10-2,CASSDRSGQPQHF
TRBJ1-6,TRBV10-1,CASSRDRVGSPLHF
TRBJ1-6,TRBV6-5,CASRQGSSYNSPLHF
TRBJ1-1,TRBV24-1,CATSAMNTEAFF
TRBJ2-1,TRBV6-5,CATSGGLSGEQFF
TRBJ1-1,TRBV18,CASSLQGRNTEAFF
TRBJ2-7,TRBV6-5,CASSEAGFEQYF
TRBJ1-1,TRBV13,CASRPGSPTEAFF
TRBJ1-2,TRBV9,CASSGPPQNYGYTF
TRBJ2-1,TRBV25-1,CASSRLAGGLPGEQFF
TRBJ2-5,TRBV5-4,CASSPGHGPQETQYF
TRBJ1-3,TRBV28,CASGTSGFLSGNTIYF
TRBJ2-6,TRBV19,CASSMDGASGANVLTF
TRBJ1-1,TRBV2,CAIPTGLTEAFF
TRBJ1-6,TRBV5-6,CASSFAGSPLHF
TRBJ2-1,TRBV30,CAWKAGLNEQFF